These T cell receptor beta chains were read from a single sample in a study of cytomegalovirus exposure and HLA in healthy donors. The table came from immunoSEQ multiplex PCR; TCRdb's copy has only in-frame clones and leaves some out. The sample carries about 130,000 clones, around 94% recorded once. Material for sequencing was PBMCs. The receptor set was obtained from a woman aged 18 to 35 in good health and CMV-seronegative. Each CDR3 is given with its conserved first and last residue. Size values are once, few and many counts, or a class for expanded clones, and some rows have none.

V: TRBV4-2
size: -
CDR3: CASSQDGGSDYGYTF

V: TRBV5-4
size: -
CDR3: CASSLGGVLGLYEQYF

V: TRBV2
size: -
CDR3: CASSDWSSEQYF

V: TRBV11-2
size: -
CDR3: CASSLDLEAALYF

V: TRBV5-1
size: once
CDR3: CASSLDAGGRLYNEQFF

V: TRBV6-1
size: -
CDR3: CASTGTGPSGNTIYF

V: TRBV7-2
size: -
CDR3: CASGLQNYEQYF

V: TRBV10-3
size: -
CDR3: CAAGLAGANEQFF

V: TRBV5-5
size: -
CDR3: CASSFREDQPQHF

V: TRBV7-3
size: -
CDR3: CASSTGTSYGNEQFF

V: TRBV6-5
size: -
CDR3: CASSYWPGVGDEQYF

V: TRBV2
size: -
CDR3: CASRAEITDTQYF

V: TRBV27
size: -
CDR3: CASSVGQNNEQFF

V: TRBV21-1
size: once
CDR3: CASSNRERSSYRGYTF

V: TRBV27
size: -
CDR3: CASSSLGAGVYEQYF

V: TRBV10-3
size: -
CDR3: CAISEQDSEAFF

V: TRBV6-1
size: -
CDR3: CASITAGWDEQFF

V: TRBV28
size: -
CDR3: CASSLGGYNEQFF

V: TRBV5-1
size: -
CDR3: CASSPRASSSGLFF

V: TRBV7-9
size: -
CDR3: CASSGGGLSSYEQYF

V: TRBV4-1
size: -
CDR3: CASQQGALNTGELFF

V: TRBV27
size: -
CDR3: CASSLSPFRGGAYNEQFF

V: TRBV6-5
size: -
CDR3: CASSYSYQGVDYGYTF

V: TRBV2
size: -
CDR3: CASSPGQGAFNYGYTF

V: TRBV27
size: -
CDR3: CASSQGLGTDTQYF

V: TRBV5-1
size: -
CDR3: CASSKSGGNKNIQYF

V: TRBV9
size: -
CDR3: CASSGSEGSGNTIYF

V: TRBV6-5
size: -
CDR3: CASMVAGGLGNVLTF

V: TRBV19
size: -
CDR3: CASIRPGTGGTEAFF

V: TRBV30
size: -
CDR3: CAWSVRDRGYEKLFF

V: TRBV5-3
size: -
CDR3: CARTHTARGNYQPQHF

V: TRBV6-1
size: -
CDR3: CASSELGTSYNEQFF

V: TRBV28
size: -
CDR3: CASSLVGRVGGYTF

V: TRBV6-5
size: -
CDR3: CASSLFAGRSYEQYF

V: TRBV4-2
size: once
CDR3: CASSQGVGATEAFF

V: TRBV28
size: -
CDR3: CASSPGGYSGANVLTF

V: TRBV7-9
size: once
CDR3: CASSLRVGGVGGELFF

V: TRBV27
size: -
CDR3: CASRQGAGVDTEAFF

V: TRBV6-6
size: -
CDR3: CASSGRKGASTTEAFF

V: TRBV30
size: once
CDR3: CAWSGLAPVWREAGIGTQYF

V: TRBV6-5
size: -
CDR3: CASSYAGGQGYTF

V: TRBV7-9
size: -
CDR3: CASSFGVLETQYF